The 21 T cell receptor beta chains in this list originate from one sample, sequenced in a study of OX40 agonist ivuxolimab in advanced cancers. Method: immunoSEQ multiplex PCR; TCRdb's copy keeps in-frame clones and lacks some. Found here are tens of thousands of clones, roughly three quarters of them singletons; the top ten hold roughly 2.7%. The material sequenced was CD4+ or CD8+ T cells sorted from blood, taken in a trial of the OX40 agonist ivuxolimab. These receptors originate from an adult with an advanced solid tumor such as melanoma, head and neck, liver or kidney cancer.

This clone was counted a single time. V usage is TRBV6-1 and J usage is TRBJ1-1, with 9 bases matching TRBD1. Germline V CDR1 and CDR2: MNHNS, SASEGT. V gave up 5 bases and J gave up 5 bases; unmatched junction bases: 6. The CDR3 is 14 residues long. The CDR3 DNA sequence: TGTGCCAGCAGTCTCCGACAGGGGGAGACTGAAGCTTTCTTT. It encodes CASSLRQGETEAFF.

This clone was found once. The rearrangement uses TRBV7-3 and TRBJ2-1, with 14 bases that match TRBD2. V shed 3 bases, J shed 2 bases, and the junction held 9 bases outside the gene matches. The CDR3 length is 19 residues. Germline V lookup: CDR1 SGHTA, CDR2 FQGTGA. The chain's CDR3 is CASSFVGTSGSGAYNEQFF. Written as DNA, the CDR3 is TGTGCCAGCAGCTTCGTCGGGACTAGCGGGAGTGGGGCCTACAATGAGCAGTTCTTC.

There are a few counts of this clone. The chain carries TRBV5-1 and TRBJ2-1, with D unclear. V was shortened by 2 bases and J by 6 bases, with 15 bases between the two germline ends. Germline loops: CDR1 SGHRS, CDR2 YFSETQ. The CDR3 loop spans 15 amino acids. The CDR3 bases are TGCGCCAGCAGCTTATCTTTAGCAGGCCCCAATGAGCAGTTCTTC. Translation: CASSLSLAGPNEQFF.

The V gene is TRBV15, the J gene TRBJ1-4; 8 nucleotides agree with TRBD1. J was trimmed by 5 bases and V by 2 bases; bases with no gene match: 7. Germline-derived CDR1 and CDR2 are LNHNV and YYDKDF (reference sequence). The length of the CDR3 is 16 residues. CDR3 amino acids: CATSRPGQGGNEKLFF. The CDR3, as DNA: TGTGCCACCAGCAGACCAGGACAGGGCGGGAATGAAAAACTGTTTTTT.

The rearrangement joins TRBV6-5 to TRBJ1-2; 8 positions agree with TRBD1. The junction had 3 bases not matched to a gene; V was cut back by 2 bases and J by 7 bases. The CDR3 spans 13 residues. Germline V gene sequence: CDR1 MNHEY, CDR2 SVGAGI. CDR3 DNA sequence: TGTGCCAGCAGTTACCCAGGGGGCCTTGGCTACACCTTC. This gives the protein CASSYPGGLGYTF.

CDR3 loop: CASSVGLGNQPQHF. The CDR3 nucleotides read TGTGCCAGCAGCGTAGGTTTAGGGAATCAGCCCCAGCATTTT. The rearrangement uses TRBV9 and TRBJ1-5, with D hard to call. Per the germline V gene, CDR1 is SGDLS and CDR2 is YYNGEE. V was pared by 0 bases and J by 4 bases, with 8 bases between. The length of the CDR3 is 14 residues.

The CDR3 region is CASSPGTRAEQYF. CDR3 bases: TGCGCCAGCAGCCCCGGGACTCGGGCCGAGCAGTACTTC. The chain joins TRBV5-1 to TRBJ2-7, with D perhaps TRBD2 (6 bases). Germline V gives CDR1 SGHRS, CDR2 YFSETQ. The CDR3 is 13 amino acids. The ends were cut back, 4 bases at V and 6 bases at J, with 14 bases in the middle.

In its sample, this clone was seen a few times. The chain couples TRBV11-3 to TRBJ2-1, with 9 bases identical to TRBD2. V dropped 2 bases and J dropped 2; count of bases not matched to a gene: 1. This CDR3 spans 15 amino acids. The germline V gene encodes CDR1 SGHNT and CDR2 YENEEA. CDR3 amino acids: CASSLSGRTYNEQFF. In nucleotides, the CDR3 is TGTGCCAGCAGCTTAAGCGGGAGGACCTACAATGAGCAGTTCTTC.

This chain connects TRBV5-8 to TRBJ2-1; 8 bases fit TRBD2. Germline-derived CDR1 and CDR2 are SGHTS and YDEGEE. Trimming cost V 8 bases and J 0 bases; bases outside gene matches: 4. There are 14 residues in the CDR3. CDR3 region: CASRGGSSYNEQFF. CDR3 bases: TGTGCCAGTCGGGGGGGGAGCTCCTACAATGAGCAGTTCTTC.

This chain joins TRBV6-5 and TRBJ1-4; no reliable D call. The germline gives CDR1 MNHEY, CDR2 SVGAGI. Trimming cost V 3 bases and J 0 bases, with 8 bases left between them. The CDR3 is 15 amino acids. The DNA of the CDR3 is TGTGCCAGCAGTTATCAGGTGGCAACTAATGAAAAACTGTTTTTT. Translation gives CASSYQVATNEKLFF.

CDR3 bases: TGTGCCAGCAGCCAACAGGAAAACACTGAAGCTTTCTTT. Residues: CASSQQENTEAFF. The rearrangement links TRBV6-6 to TRBJ1-1; a weak D match, TRBD1 (5 bases). The CDR3 loop spans 13 amino acids. Germline CDR1 and CDR2: MNHNY and SVGAGI (reference sequence). Trimming removed 6 bases from V and 2 bases from J, with 10 bases in between.

The CDR3: CASSKGRQETQYF. In DNA, the CDR3 is TGTGCCAGCAGCAAAGGTCGGCAAGAGACCCAGTACTTC. The V call is TRBV21-1, the J call TRBJ2-5; the D call in the table, TRBD2, was not verified against the DNA. TRBV21-1 is a known pseudogene. The CDR3 loop spans 13 amino acids.

This sequence joins TRBV10-2 and TRBJ1-1; D gene ambiguous. The CDR3 contains 13 residues. Deletions cut 2 bases from V and 1 base from J, with 5 bases between. The germline gives CDR1 WSHSY, CDR2 SAAADI. The CDR3 region is CASSEVGNTEAFF. The CDR3 bases are TGCGCCAGCAGTGAGGTGGGGAACACTGAAGCTTTCTTT.

This chain links TRBV11-2 with TRBJ1-1; 9 bases match TRBD1. Unmatched junction bases numbered 7, after V lost 5 bases and J lost 0 bases. The germline gives CDR1 SGHAT, CDR2 FQNNGV. CDR3 size: 16 residues. The CDR3 coding sequence is TGTGCCAGCAGCCCGGGACAGGGTAAGATGAACACTGAAGCTTTCTTT. It specifies CASSPGQGKMNTEAFF.

In this sample, this clone turned up a few times. A read error may produce the germline difference seen at one junction end. The chain is built from TRBV19 and TRBJ1-2; no clear D. CDR1 and CDR2 from the germline V gene are LNHDA and SQIVND (reference sequence). The CDR3 runs to 13 residues. In DNA form, the CDR3 reads TGTGCCAGTATAGGAGGAGAGACTATGGGGAGGATCTTC. The encoded protein is CASIGGETMGRIF. The complete variable domain, with remaining parts taken from reference TRBV19 and TRBJ1-2, reads DGGITQSPKYLFRKEGQNVTLSCEQNLNHDAMYWYRQDPGQGLRLIYYSQIVNDFQKGDIAEGYSVSREKKESFPLTVTSAQKNPTAFYLCASIGGETMGRIFGSGTRLTVV.

J is TRBJ2-7 and V is TRBV5-6, with 9 bases fitting TRBD2. V shed 4 bases, J shed 4 bases, and the junction held 9 bases outside the gene matches. CDR3 length equals 15 residues. The germline V gene has CDR1 SGHDT and CDR2 YYEEEE. The CDR3 nucleotides read TGTGCCAGCAGCCTCGGACTAGCGACCTTTTACGAGCAGTACTTC. Translating gives CASSLGLATFYEQYF.

The chain employs TRBV7-2 and TRBJ2-7, with 11 bases lining up with TRBD2. Per germline, CDR1 SGHTA and CDR2 FQGNSA. V lost 5 bases to trimming and J lost 3 bases; unmatched junction nucleotides: 6. There are 15 residues in the CDR3. The CDR3 protein is CASSVPGTSGYEQYF. Here the CDR3 DNA reads TGTGCCAGCAGCGTCCCCGGGACTAGCGGCTACGAGCAGTACTTC.

The chain uses TRBV10-2 and TRBJ2-3; no clear D. CDR3 length equals 12 residues. Germline V gives CDR1 WSHSY, CDR2 SAAADI. V lost 10 bases and J lost 5, with 13 bases in between. The CDR3 coding sequence is TGCGCCACCAAAGACCTGATAGATACGCAGTATTTT. Translating it yields CATKDLIDTQYF.

In its sample, this clone was seen a few times. The chain uses TRBV5-4 and TRBJ1-1; D may be TRBD1 (6 bases). Trimming took off 4 bases at V and 3 bases at J, with 13 bases between the two ends. Per germline, CDR1 SGHNT and CDR2 YYREEE (reference sequence). This CDR3 has 14 residues. CDR3 protein: CASSPDSYHTEAFF. The CDR3 coding sequence is TGTGCCAGCAGCCCGGACAGCTACCACACTGAAGCTTTCTTT.

This clone has a single count. CDR3 DNA sequence: TGTGCCAGCAGGGGGGACAGATACACTGAAGCTTTCTTT. Translation: CASRGDRYTEAFF. The V and J genes are TRBV27 and TRBJ1-1; the match to TRBD1 covers 7 bases. Germline trimming cut 6 bases from V and 3 bases from J; bases unmatched to any gene: 4. The CDR3 totals 13 residues. Germline lookup yields CDR1 MNHEY and CDR2 SMNVEV (reference sequence).

This clone was picked up one time. The rearrangement uses TRBV7-9 and TRBJ2-1; 10 bases match TRBD2. The CDR3 has 14 residues. Germline CDR1 reads SEHNR; CDR2 reads FQNEAQ (reference sequence). V was pared by 6 bases and J by 5 bases, with 4 bases of the junction left unmatched. The CDR3 loop reads CASSLAGADNEQFF. In nucleotides, the CDR3 is TGTGCCAGCAGTCTAGCGGGAGCAGACAATGAGCAGTTCTTC.